Presented here are 9 T cell receptor beta chains from one specimen sequenced in a study of blood T cell repertoires in COVID-19 (dated by TCRdb to 2020 to 2022). The library was produced with the immunoSEQ multiplex PCR assay. TCRdb carries this immuneACCESS record with in-frame sequences only. Its versions omit some clonotypes, under half of them owing to an unresolved V gene in the studies checked, with the rest unexplained. This sample lists approximately 300,000 clones; about 85% were detected once. The ten largest clonotypes hold 1.5% to 2% of the sample. The sample taken for sequencing was PBMCs or T cells enriched from blood (not recorded which). The receptors were gathered from a woman aged 25-40 years who had been exposed to COVID-19.

This sequence joins TRBV27 and TRBJ1-6, with a tentative D call TRBD1 (5 bases). There are 14 residues in the CDR3. V gave up 7 bases and J gave up 7 bases, with 14 bases separating them. Germline lookup yields CDR1 MNHEY and CDR2 SMNVEV (reference sequence). The CDR3: CASTRDFSNSPLHF. The CDR3 region has the DNA TGTGCCAGCACGCGGGACTTCTCCAATTCACCCCTCCACTTT.

This sequence joins TRBV24-1 and TRBJ2-3; 8 nucleotides line up with TRBD2. V gave up 1 base and J gave up 0 bases; unmatched junction bases: 5. Germline values: CDR1 KGHDR, CDR2 SFDVKD. This CDR3 is built from 17 residues. This CDR3 reads CATSDFRAGESTDTQYF. The CDR3 DNA reads TGTGCCACCAGTGATTTCCGAGCGGGGGAGAGCACAGATACGCAGTATTTT.

The chain recombines TRBV2 with TRBJ2-3, with TRBD2 matching over 11 bases. Germline V gene sequence: CDR1 SNHLY, CDR2 FYNNEI. The V segment lost 6 bases and the J segment 0 bases; nucleotides outside the gene matches: 14. The CDR3 loop spans 19 amino acids. CDR3 in amino acids: CASRGPGTSGLASTDTQYF. The CDR3 nucleotides read TGTGCCAGCAGGGGACCCGGGACTAGCGGCTTAGCTAGCACAGATACGCAGTATTTT.

The rearrangement joins TRBV29-1 to TRBJ2-1; 9 bases are shared with TRBD1. This CDR3 is built from 14 residues. The germline CDR1 and CDR2 sequences are SQVTM and ANQGSEA. V lost 5 bases to trimming and J lost 4 bases; unmatched junction nucleotides: 6. CDR3 sequence (DNA): TGCAGCGTTACCGGGACAGGGAGGTACAATGAGCAGTTCTTC. Translated: CSVTGTGRYNEQFF.

The J gene is TRBJ2-7, the V gene TRBV20-1; D is possibly TRBD1 (5 bases). The CDR3 is 14 residues long. Trimming cost V 3 bases and J 1 base, with 13 bases left between them. CDR1 is DFQATT, CDR2 SNEGSKA, per germline (reference sequence). DNA for the CDR3: TGCAGTGCTAGTGAGCAGGGTGGGTCCTACGAGCAGTACTTC. This gives the protein CSASEQGGSYEQYF.

CDR3 bases: TGCAGCGTGCGGACAGGGGATAATCAGCCCCAGCATTTT. Translated: CSVRTGDNQPQHF. The J gene is TRBJ1-5, the V gene TRBV29-1; 9 nucleotides align to TRBD1. Germline V CDR1 and CDR2: SQVTM, ANQGSEA. Trimming at V came to 6 bases and at J to 4 bases, leaving 4 bases not matched to a gene. The CDR3 is made up of 13 amino acids.

This chain uses TRBV6-1 with TRBJ1-2; D not certain. Trimming pared 3 bases from V and 3 bases from J, leaving 17 bases between. CDR3 size: 16 residues. CDR1 is MNHNS, CDR2 SASEGT, per germline. The DNA for the CDR3 is TGTGCCAGCAGTGACCTCCCGGGGAGGCAGTACTATGGCTACACCTTC. Translated: CASSDLPGRQYYGYTF.

This sequence joins TRBV20-1 and TRBJ2-2; tentative D call: TRBD2 (6 bases). The length of the CDR3 is 10 residues. With 6 bases removed from V and 8 bases from J, the gap between germline ends came to 7 bases. CDR1 and CDR2 (germline): DFQATT, SNEGSKA (reference sequence). This CDR3 is CSAGRGELFF. CDR3 DNA sequence: TGCAGTGCGGGGAGGGGGGAGCTGTTTTTT.

This clone was found once. This rearrangement joins TRBV4-1 to TRBJ2-7; the match to TRBD2 covers 11 bases. J lost 7 bases, V lost 2 bases, and 7 bases had no gene match. Per germline, CDR1 MGHRA and CDR2 YSYEKL. This CDR3 is 15 amino acids long. This chain's CDR3 is CASSQPTSGRLEQYF. The DNA for the CDR3 is TGCGCCAGCAGCCAACCTACTAGCGGGAGATTGGAGCAGTACTTC.